A selection of T cell receptor beta chains follows, all from one sample in a study of blood T cell repertoires in COVID-19. This table comes from immunoSEQ multiplex PCR, and its TCRdb copy is limited to in-frame clones, with some not included. The data contain some 220,000 clones, about nine tenths of them singletons. Sequenced: PBMCs or T cells enriched from blood (not recorded which). Receptors originate from a middle-aged woman with acute COVID-19. The CDR3 runs from the conserved cysteine through the conserved F or W.

v_gene	CDR3aa
TRBV18	CASSPRRDYEQYF
TRBV11-3	CASSLAPGSTYGYTF
TRBV30	CAWSGGQGYGYTF
TRBV6-2/TRBV6-3	CASSFESGLAGGSYEQYF
TRBV2	CASKKTEVWQPQHF
TRBV2	CASNWRNEKLFF
TRBV14	CASSQPGMNTEAFF
TRBV12-3/TRBV12-4	CASRRGGSPLHF
TRBV6-5	CASKRTGEGPQHF
TRBV27	CASSLGALKKGELFF
TRBV6-1	CASSEPGMNTEAFF
TRBV19	CASTTTGVDATEAFF
TRBV5-1	CASSRGTSGGEETQYF
TRBV5-5	CASSVRRGGTTDTQYF
TRBV6-1	CASSEFSTPNYGYTF
TRBV7-9	CASSLGLSSSYNSPLHF
TRBV10-1	CASSESGKEQFF
TRBV5-4	CASSFGGQTSYNEQFF
TRBV2	CASSAKQGSNQPQHF
TRBV10-1	CASRLAGYTGELFF
TRBV7-9	CASSLGVSGANVLTF
TRBV12-5	CASGRTGRDQPQHF
TRBV9	CASSGLSGGTLVGTQYF
TRBV11-2	CASSFPGQHTEAFF
TRBV6-2/TRBV6-3	CASSYSAGLANEQFF
TRBV9	CASSPGLASGNEQFF
TRBV6-5	CASSYRTGAPEAFF
TRBV4-2	CASSQDRGNRGVVTEAFF
TRBV6-2/TRBV6-3	CASSLTGLLNEKLFF